This T cell receptor beta chain was found in a study of shared clonotypes between healthy human individuals. Study details: Two women and three men aged 18 to 49 made up the donors. Broader study findings: It was only blood that was sampled, and tissue repertoires likely differ.

This clone has ten or more counts. Its antigen remains unidentified. This CDR3 contains 15 residues. The V gene's germline CDR1 is MDHEN and CDR2 SYDVKM. V was pared by 6 bases and J by 1 base, with 16 bases between. TCRdb's table, derived via immunoSEQ multiplex PCR, lists solely in-frame clones and lacks some. The sample consists of about 670,000 clones, 72% of them appearing once. The receptor comes from a woman aged 25 to 39 in good health. This chain connects TRBV28 to TRBJ2-7; perhaps TRBD2 as D (5 bases). Material: memory CD4+ T cells sorted from blood. Sample subset: CD45RA-negative fraction. CDR3 in DNA: TGTGCCAGCAGAGGAGGTGATCAAGGATCCTACGAGCAGTACTTC. It codes for CASRGGDQGSYEQYF.